This T cell receptor (beta chain) is drawn from a study of T cell responses to AZD1222 COVID-19 vaccine. Study-wide points: At 160-218 and 743-854, vaccine-associated CD4 TCRs were dominant, and they spanned spike. Most donors were white British and more were female, and clonal diversity was possibly underestimated. Repertoire samples came only from after the peak T cell response.

On this clone: The antigen is undetermined.

Measured with immunoSEQ multiplex PCR; TCRdb has only the in-frame clones, and not every one. Here the sample spans about 150,000 clones, under 95% being singletons. This clonotype was obtained from an adult in good health. The sample in question was peripheral blood, obtained on day 0 of AZD1222 vaccination.

In DNA form, the CDR3 reads TGTGCCAGCAGCAACTCATCCGTAGCGGATCAGCCCCAGCATTTT. Residues: CASSNSSVADQPQHF. This chain joins TRBV13 and TRBJ1-5; D is uncertain. Trimming shortened V by 5 bases and J by 5 bases, and 16 bases separated the two germline ends. Germline loops: CDR1 PRHDT, CDR2 FYEKMQ (reference sequence). The CDR3 length is 15 residues.